The source of this T cell receptor (beta chain) is a study of shared clonotypes between healthy human individuals. Each subset's genomic DNA was split evenly across several immunoSEQ plates. Clones were read by immunoSEQ multiplex PCR, and TCRdb kept only the in-frame ones, dropping some. The sample yields about 480,000 clones, about 80% seen once. This CDR3 has 14 amino acids. V was pared by 3 bases and J by 2 bases, with 0 bases of the junction left unmatched. CDR1 and CDR2 (germline): MNHEY, SMNVEV (reference sequence). Sequencing input: PBMCs. This sequence originates from a woman in her 40s in good health. Some clones in this sample may be carry-over from other donors' samples. This chain connects TRBV27 to TRBJ2-7; 11 nucleotides agree with TRBD2. CDR3 in amino acids: CASSFSGRAYEQYF. CDR3 bases: TGTGCCAGCAGTTTTAGCGGGAGGGCCTACGAGCAGTACTTC.